Following are 11 T cell receptor beta chains from one sample sequenced in a study of blood T cell repertoires in COVID-19. Clones were sequenced by immunoSEQ multiplex PCR, and TCRdb holds only the in-frame ones, with some missing. The table records 200,000 to 250,000 clones, around nine tenths of them present only once. The sample was peripheral blood. Receptors originate from a woman aged 55-70 years who had recovered from COVID-19.

This rearrangement joins TRBV7-9 to TRBJ1-1; tentatively, D is TRBD1 (6 bases). CDR3 length equals 14 residues. Germline CDR1 is SEHNR and CDR2 is FQNEAQ (reference sequence). Deletions cut 2 bases from V and 8 bases from J, with 15 bases between. CDR3 protein: CASSLYRAGQEAFF. The DNA for the CDR3 is TGTGCCAGCAGCTTATACCGAGCGGGACAAGAAGCTTTCTTT.

This rearrangement joins TRBV7-2 to TRBJ2-3; 8 bases map to TRBD1. Trimming removed 9 bases from V and 4 bases from J; junction bases left unmatched: 6. This CDR3 has 13 amino acids. Germline-derived CDR1 and CDR2 are SGHTA and FQGNSA. CDR3 amino acids: CASEQGGPDTQYF. The CDR3 region has the DNA TGTGCCAGTGAACAGGGGGGCCCAGATACGCAGTATTTT.

This clone was seen more than once but under ten times. The chain recombines TRBV6-5 with TRBJ1-3, with D hard to call. The germline V and J ends were trimmed by 0 bases and 0 bases, with 6 bases remaining between them. The CDR3 has 15 amino acids. Germline values: CDR1 MNHEY, CDR2 SVGAGI. The CDR3 loop reads CASSYSGSSGNTIYF. DNA of the CDR3: TGTGCCAGCAGTTACTCGGGGAGCTCTGGAAACACCATATATTTT.

The V call is TRBV7-3, the J call TRBJ2-1; 11 bases agree with TRBD2. In germline, CDR1 is SGHTA, CDR2 FQGTGA. This CDR3 region has 18 residues. V lost 5 bases, J lost 4 bases, and 13 bases stayed unmatched. CDR3 DNA: TGTGCCAGCAGCCCCCGGGAGATAGCGGGGGGGCCTTACAATGAGCAGTTCTTC. It translates to CASSPREIAGGPYNEQFF.

The V gene is TRBV11-3, the J gene TRBJ2-5, with D perhaps matching TRBD2 (5 bases). The CDR3 contains 13 residues. V was cut by 5 bases and J by 5 bases, with 12 bases left in between. Germline CDR1 reads SGHNT; CDR2 reads YENEEA. Here the CDR3 reads CASSAGPGETQYF. The CDR3 coding sequence is TGTGCCAGCAGCGCGGGCCCCGGGGAGACCCAGTACTTC.

The chain carries TRBV21-1 and TRBJ1-5; the table's D call of TRBD1 was not tested on the DNA. TRBV21-1 is deemed a pseudogene. The CDR3 totals 16 residues. CDR3 DNA: TGTGCCAGCGGCAAGACAGGGAAAGGGGTCAATCAGCCCCAGCATTTT. Its protein is CASGKTGKGVNQPQHF.

The chain links TRBV19 to TRBJ1-1; D possibly corresponds to TRBD1 (6 bases). V gave up 3 bases and J gave up 4 bases, with 15 bases separating them. Per the germline V gene, CDR1 is LNHDA and CDR2 is SQIVND (reference sequence). The CDR3 has 15 residues. CDR3 protein: CASSIRPGAVTEAFF. As DNA, the CDR3 is TGTGCCAGTAGTATTCGTCCAGGGGCGGTCACTGAAGCTTTCTTT.

The chain joins TRBV15 to TRBJ2-7; 10 bases map to TRBD2. There are 18 residues in the CDR3. V lost 2 bases and J lost 3; bases outside the gene matches: 13. Germline values: CDR1 LNHNV, CDR2 YYDKDF (reference sequence). The CDR3 sequence is CATSRSTSGAYLIYEQYF. CDR3 DNA sequence: TGTGCCACCAGCAGATCCACTAGCGGGGCCTACCTCATCTACGAGCAGTACTTC.

J is TRBJ2-7 and V is TRBV7-8; D possibly corresponds to TRBD1 (6 bases). Germline-derived CDR1 and CDR2 are SGHVS and FQNEAQ. V lost 4 bases and J lost 2, with 12 bases in between. CDR3 length: 14 residues. CDR3 amino acids: CASSWAGAAYEQYF. CDR3 coding DNA: TGTGCCAGCAGCTGGGCAGGGGCAGCCTACGAGCAGTACTTC.

This chain links TRBV10-3 with TRBJ2-3; 8 nucleotides match TRBD2. The V and J ends lost 2 bases and 1 base, in that order; junction bases with no gene match: 5. CDR1 and CDR2 from the germline V gene are ENHRY and SYGVKD. The CDR3 consists of 16 residues. DNA for the CDR3: TGTGCCATCAGTGAGCCGACACTAGCGGGCACAGATACGCAGTATTTT. It yields the protein CAISEPTLAGTDTQYF.

As concerns this clone: Other nucleotide sequences in the sample specify the same CDR3. The rearrangement links TRBV5-1 to TRBJ2-1; TRBD2 matches at 9 bases. The CDR3 extends over 15 amino acids. V gave up 4 bases and J gave up 4 bases; unmatched junction bases: 6. Germline-derived CDR1 and CDR2 are SGHRS and YFSETQ. CDR3 coding DNA: TGCGCCAGCAGCCCGGAGCGGGGGGCGTACAATGAGCAGTTCTTC. It translates to CASSPERGAYNEQFF.